The 26 T cell receptor beta chains in this list originate from one sample, sequenced in a study of T cells after yellow fever vaccination. TCRdb fed the 5' RACE reads into MiXCR, producing one record per CDR3 protein. This table has approximately 600,000 distinct CDR3 sequences, 9% to 15% appearing once. This specimen consisted of PBMCs, obtained on the day of the yellow fever booster vaccination. The origin of the receptors is a man aged 30 to 39 who received the YFV17D yellow fever vaccine.

This clonotype was seen only a few times. The CDR3 nucleotides are TGTGCTGGGACTAGCGGGAGTGGAGGGACAGATACGCAGTATTTT. It is translated as CAGTSGSGGTDTQYF. The chain employs TRBV30 and TRBJ2-3; 14 bases map to TRBD2. CDR1 is GTSNPN and CDR2 is SVGIG in the germline V gene (reference sequence). The CDR3 spans 15 residues.

CDR3 sequence reads: CASSLERSRRDEQFF. The CDR3 coding sequence is TGTGCCAGCAGCTTAGAGAGGAGTCGGAGGGATGAGCAGTTCTTC. This chain connects TRBV11-2 to TRBJ2-1; a weak D match, TRBD2 (6 bases). Germline CDR1 is SGHAT and CDR2 is FQNNGV. The CDR3 loop spans 15 amino acids. Between the trimmed V and J ends, which lost 0 bases and 8 bases, there was a span of 14 bases.

J is TRBJ2-5 and V is TRBV7-9; TRBD2 matches 7 bases. The germline V gene encodes CDR1 SEHNR and CDR2 FQNEAQ (reference sequence). The CDR3 is 16 amino acids. The V gene end was trimmed by 5 bases and the J gene end by 4 bases; junction bases not matched to a gene: 13. The CDR3 DNA reads as TGTGCCAGCAGCACTGGGGGGGTTCTCCTCACAGAGACCCAGTACTTC. Amino acid sequence: CASSTGGVLLTETQYF.

The rearrangement uses TRBV29-1 and TRBJ2-2; the match to TRBD2 covers 9 bases. Germline CDR1 reads SQVTM; CDR2 reads ANQGSEA. Trimming took 5 bases from V and 4 from J; bases not matched to a gene: 5. The CDR3 totals 14 residues. CDR3 DNA: TGCAGCGTTTCCCTTAGCGGGGGCACCGGGGAGCTGTTTTTT. This encodes CSVSLSGGTGELFF.

This clonotype occurred a few times. The chain is built from TRBV7-2 and TRBJ2-5, with D uncertain. The CDR3 extends over 13 amino acids. V shed 4 bases and J shed 5 bases, with 11 bases lying between them. From germline, CDR1 is SGHTA and CDR2 FQGNSA. CDR3 sequence (DNA): TGTGCCAGCAGCTCCCTTCCGTGGGAGACCCAGTACTTC. Its protein product is CASSSLPWETQYF.

The table lists this clonotype with a few counts. The V call is TRBV29-1, the J call TRBJ2-5; 10 nucleotides agree with TRBD1. V was clipped by 5 bases and J by 4 bases; unmatched bases: 4. CDR3 size: 13 residues. Germline CDR1 and CDR2: SQVTM and ANQGSEA. The CDR3 region has the DNA TGCAGCGTTATACGACAGGGGGCAGAGACCCAGTACTTC. Its protein is CSVIRQGAETQYF.

This clonotype was seen only a few times. This CDR3 reads CASSLFFGAGPRDNQPQHF. In DNA, the CDR3 is TGTGCCAGCAGTTTATTTTTTGGGGCGGGACCTCGGGACAATCAGCCCCAGCATTTT. This sequence joins TRBV12-3 or TRBV12-4 and TRBJ1-5, with D perhaps matching TRBD1 (5 bases). Trimming pared 2 bases from V and 3 bases from J, leaving 23 bases between. The CDR3 runs 19 residues.

This clonotype was recorded a few times. The chain links TRBV7-2 to TRBJ2-5; 8 nucleotides line up with TRBD1. The CDR3 covers 15 residues. Germline CDR1 is SGHTA and CDR2 is FQGNSA. The V gene end was trimmed by 3 bases and the J gene end by 5 bases; junction bases not matched to a gene: 8. CDR3 region: CASSFRQGFPETQYF. In DNA, the CDR3 is TGTGCCAGCAGCTTTCGACAGGGGTTCCCGGAGACCCAGTACTTC.

This clonotype was seen more than once but under ten times. The V and J genes are TRBV7-2 and TRBJ2-2, with TRBD2 identical over 11 bases. Germline loops: CDR1 SGHTA, CDR2 FQGNSA. The trim removed 4 bases at V and 7 bases at J, leaving 5 bases unmatched. The CDR3 is 15 amino acids. The CDR3 sequence: CASSSLAGGRGELFF. CDR3 nucleotides: TGTGCCAGCAGCTCCCTAGCGGGAGGACGCGGGGAGCTGTTTTTT.

The genes are TRBV11-2 and TRBJ2-7, with D uncertain. The V gene's germline CDR1 is SGHAT and CDR2 FQNNGV. Trimming shortened V by 5 bases and J by 2 bases, and 10 bases separated the two germline ends. The CDR3 extends over 13 amino acids. The CDR3 bases are TGTGCCAGCAGCCCCCTGTCGGCCTACGAGCAGTACTTC. Translating gives CASSPLSAYEQYF.

This clonotype was counted between two and nine times. The V call is TRBV9, the J call TRBJ2-2; TRBD2 is a possible D gene (7 bases). With 5 bases removed from V and 0 bases from J, the gap between germline ends came to 11 bases. Germline CDR1 is SGDLS and CDR2 is YYNGEE. The CDR3 loop spans 15 amino acids. The CDR3 DNA reads as TGTGCCAGCAGGAGGGGGGGCTCGAACACCGGGGAGCTGTTTTTT. Protein sequence: CASRRGGSNTGELFF.

The chain uses TRBV3-1 and TRBJ2-3; 10 bases are shared with TRBD2. Unmatched junction bases numbered 6, after V lost 1 base and J lost 11 bases. In germline, CDR1 is LGHDT, CDR2 YNNKEL (reference sequence). There are 14 residues in the CDR3. As DNA, the CDR3 is TGTGCCAGCAGCCAAGCGGCTAGCGGGGGTATGCAGTATTTT. Translation: CASSQAASGGMQYF.

The V call is TRBV15, the J call TRBJ2-3; D ambiguous. CDR3 length: 13 residues. The germline CDR1 and CDR2 sequences are LNHNV and YYDKDF (reference sequence). V was cut by 1 base and J by 7 bases, with 9 bases left in between. CDR3: CATSRVADNTQYF. The CDR3 nucleotides read TGTGCCACCAGCAGAGTAGCAGATAATACGCAGTATTTT.

This clonotype was recorded a few times. The chain is built from TRBV12-5 and TRBJ2-7; D not resolved. In germline, CDR1 is LGHNT, CDR2 FRNRAP. The CDR3 is 12 residues long. Trimming pared 6 bases from V and 3 bases from J, leaving 9 bases between. CDR3 in DNA: TGTGCTAGTGGCCTACGGAGCTACGAGCAGTACTTC. Translated, it gives CASGLRSYEQYF.

This clonotype was seen a few times. The chain carries TRBV28 and TRBJ2-2, with 7 bases identical to TRBD1. V lost 5 bases and J lost 3; bases outside the gene matches: 9. Germline lookup yields CDR1 MDHEN and CDR2 SYDVKM. This CDR3 has 16 amino acids. The DNA for the CDR3 is TGTGCCAGCAGTGCCGGGACAGCCGGACACACCGGGGAGCTGTTTTTT. This sequence encodes CASSAGTAGHTGELFF.

This clonotype was found a few times. The chain combines TRBV20-1 with TRBJ1-2, with D possibly being TRBD1 (5 bases). The CDR3 covers 15 residues. V dropped 1 base and J dropped 0 bases, with 12 bases sitting between them. Looked up from germline, CDR1 is DFQATT and CDR2 is SNEGSKA (reference sequence). This CDR3 is CSARGGDSSNYGYTF. The CDR3 nucleotides are TGCAGTGCTAGAGGAGGCGACAGCTCTAACTATGGCTACACCTTC.

This clonotype has ten or more counts. Mismatch with germline at one junction end may stem from a read error. The J gene is TRBJ2-1, the V gene TRBV9; D possibly corresponds to TRBD2 (6 bases). Germline loops: CDR1 SGDLS, CDR2 YYNGEE. This CDR3 has 16 residues. The DNA for the CDR3 is TGCGCCAGCAGCGGTGGGGCGGGGTCTTCCTACAATGAGCAGTTCTTC. Translation gives CASSGGAGSSYNEQFF.

The rearrangement uses TRBV5-6 and TRBJ2-1; a possible D gene is TRBD2 (6 bases). There are 17 residues in the CDR3. With 8 bases removed from V and 4 bases from J, the gap between germline ends came to 25 bases. CDR1 and CDR2 (germline): SGHDT, YYEEEE. In DNA, the CDR3 is TGTGCCAGGAGCCCCGGGATTAGCTGGAGGGGATACAATGAGCAGTTCTTC. It is translated as CARSPGISWRGYNEQFF.

This chain joins TRBV19 and TRBJ2-6; 8 nucleotides match TRBD2. After removal of 6 bases from V and 0 bases from J, the junction contained 4 bases not matched to a gene. The germline gives CDR1 LNHDA, CDR2 SQIVND (reference sequence). The CDR3 runs to 16 residues. The CDR3 loop is CASREAGVSGANVLTF. The CDR3 DNA reads as TGTGCCAGTAGGGAAGCGGGAGTCTCTGGGGCCAACGTCCTGACTTTC. Combining the CDR3 with reference TRBV19 and TRBJ2-6 gives the whole variable domain DGGITQSPKYLFRKEGQNVTLSCEQNLNHDAMYWYRQDPGQGLRLIYYSQIVNDFQKGDIAEGYSVSREKKESFPLTVTSAQKNPTAFYLCASREAGVSGANVLTFGAGSRLTVL.

The rearrangement joins TRBV4-3 to TRBJ2-7, with a possible D match to TRBD2 (6 bases). This CDR3 is built from 15 residues. The V gene lost 0 bases and the J gene lost 0 bases, with 9 bases spanning the gap. Per germline, CDR1 LGHNA and CDR2 YSLEER. The CDR3 bases are TGCGCCAGCAGCCAAGATGTCGGGGGCTCCTACGAGCAGTACTTC. It specifies CASSQDVGGSYEQYF.

This clonotype was seen more than once but under ten times. This rearrangement joins TRBV6-1 to TRBJ2-2, with D possibly TRBD2 on 6 matching bases. V lost 6 bases and J 3 bases, leaving 17 bases between the germline ends. The germline V gene encodes CDR1 MNHNS and CDR2 SASEGT. The CDR3 runs to 16 residues. The CDR3 spells CASSPVAGKYTGELFF. The CDR3 DNA follows: TGTGCCAGCAGCCCCGTTGCGGGGAAGTACACCGGGGAGCTGTTTTTT.

This clonotype was seen repeatedly, ten times or more. The CDR3 protein is CASSLGQGSYEQYF. For the CDR3, the DNA is TGCGCCAGCAGCTTGGGACAGGGCTCGTACGAGCAGTACTTC. The chain recombines TRBV5-1 with TRBJ2-7; TRBD1 matches 7 bases. The V segment lost 0 bases and the J segment 4 bases; nucleotides outside the gene matches: 4. Germline V gene sequence: CDR1 SGHRS, CDR2 YFSETQ. The CDR3 covers 14 residues.

This clonotype was recorded at least ten times. This chain links TRBV29-1 with TRBJ2-7; D not resolved. CDR1 is SQVTM, CDR2 ANQGSEA, per germline. This CDR3 contains 13 residues. Between the trimmed V and J ends, which lost 1 base and 3 bases, there was a span of 10 bases. The CDR3 sequence: CSVEVNQGYEQYF. The CDR3 DNA sequence: TGCAGCGTTGAAGTGAACCAAGGCTACGAGCAGTACTTC.

Only a few counts were recorded for this clonotype. The gene calls are TRBV18 and TRBJ1-2; maybe TRBD1 (6 bases). The V and J ends lost 4 bases and 3 bases respectively, with 12 bases between them. This CDR3 has 14 amino acids. Germline-derived CDR1 and CDR2 are KGHSH and LQKENI. In nucleotides, the CDR3 is TGTGCCAGCTCACGGGACACTCGCGACTATGGCTACACCTTC. Protein product: CASSRDTRDYGYTF. Together with reference TRBV18 and TRBJ1-2, the CDR3 gives the full variable domain: NAGVMQNPRHLVRRRGQEARLRCSPMKGHSHVYWYRQLPEEGLKFMVYLQKENIIDESGMPKERFSAEFPKEGPSILRIQQVVRGDSAAYFCASSRDTRDYGYTFGSGTRLTVV.

This clonotype has a handful of counts. The CDR3, as DNA: TGTGCCAGCAGCGTAGGGCTATCCTACGAGCAGTACTTC. Its translation: CASSVGLSYEQYF. J is TRBJ2-7 and V is TRBV9; the D is unclear. The CDR3 length is 13 residues. Germline CDR1 is SGDLS and CDR2 is YYNGEE. The V and J ends lost 0 bases and 1 base respectively, with 5 bases between them.

This chain joins TRBV6-5 and TRBJ2-5; no reliable D call. Germline V gene lookup returns CDR1 MNHEY and CDR2 SVGAGI. CDR3 length: 15 amino acids. V was trimmed by 4 bases and J by 0 bases, leaving 12 bases between them. Written as DNA, the CDR3 is TGTGCCAGCAGTTTCTCACCGCTTAACCAAGAGACCCAGTACTTC. Amino acids: CASSFSPLNQETQYF.